These 23 T cell receptor beta chains share one sample of origin, sequenced in a study of T cell responses to AZD1222 COVID-19 vaccine. The method was immunoSEQ multiplex PCR; TCRdb's version includes in-frame clones alone and lacks a portion of them. The table has about 62,000 clones, roughly 80% seen once; the top ten hold around 15%. The sample consisted of peripheral blood, taken on day 0 of AZD1222 vaccination. The source is an adult in good health.

The rearrangement links TRBV10-3 to TRBJ1-2, with D maybe TRBD1 (6 bases). The CDR3 loop spans 17 amino acids. Between the trimmed V and J ends, which lost 2 bases and 3 bases, there was a span of 19 bases. Germline V gene lookup returns CDR1 ENHRY and CDR2 SYGVKD. CDR3 in DNA: TGTGCCATCAGTGAGCACGTTACAGGGAATGTTGACTATGGCTACACCTTC. Translated: CAISEHVTGNVDYGYTF.

This chain links TRBV2 with TRBJ2-7, with 8 positions matching TRBD2. The CDR3 extends over 15 amino acids. V lost 0 bases and J lost 4; bases outside the gene matches: 5. In germline, CDR1 is SNHLY, CDR2 FYNNEI. CDR3 amino acids: CASSEAGLADYEQYF. CDR3 sequence (DNA): TGTGCCAGCAGTGAAGCAGGACTAGCCGATTACGAGCAGTACTTC.

This chain joins TRBV5-4 and TRBJ2-7; D is perhaps TRBD2 (6 bases). From germline, CDR1 is SGHNT and CDR2 YYREEE (reference sequence). The CDR3 is 14 residues long. Trimming took off 2 bases at V and 3 bases at J, with 12 bases between the two ends. The CDR3 spells CASSFGGFNYEQYF. CDR3 sequence (DNA): TGTGCCAGCAGCTTTGGGGGGTTTAACTACGAGCAGTACTTC.

V gene TRBV19 combines with J gene TRBJ1-5; TRBD1 matches at 11 bases. The CDR3 is made up of 15 amino acids. Trimming removed 3 bases from V and 5 bases from J; junction bases left unmatched: 3. Germline CDR1 is LNHDA and CDR2 is SQIVND (reference sequence). The CDR3 DNA reads TGTGCCAGTAGTATGGGGGACAGGGGGTATCAGCCCCAGCATTTT. It specifies CASSMGDRGYQPQHF.

This clone was recorded once. The chain links TRBV7-9 to TRBJ1-1; 9 bases agree with TRBD1. This CDR3 spans 14 amino acids. The J segment lost 5 bases and the V segment lost 4 bases, leaving 5 bases of the junction unmatched. Per the germline V gene, CDR1 is SEHNR and CDR2 is FQNEAQ (reference sequence). CDR3: CASSWGTGNTEAFF. Written as DNA, the CDR3 is TGTGCCAGCAGCTGGGGGACAGGGAATACTGAAGCTTTCTTT.

The chain recombines TRBV7-2 with TRBJ1-3; D is unclear. V was cut by 4 bases and J by 4 bases, with 8 bases left in between. In germline, CDR1 is SGHTA, CDR2 FQGNSA. This CDR3 contains 13 residues. CDR3 in amino acids: CASSYPGGNTIYF. The CDR3 nucleotides read TGTGCCAGCAGCTACCCGGGGGGAAACACCATATATTTT.

Remarks on this clone: This may come from a read error, since a much larger clone is one base off. The chain combines TRBV23-1 with TRBJ2-1; TRBD1 might be the D (6 bases). TRBV23-1 is treated as an ORF (open reading frame) with a function not yet certain. The CDR3 is 18 residues long. The CDR3 DNA is TGCGCCAGCAGTCAACCCATTGAAAGGCAGGGGAAGCGAAATGAGCAGCTCTTC. This encodes CASSQPIERQGKRNEQLF.

The J gene is TRBJ1-1, the V gene TRBV27; no reliable D call. This CDR3 contains 14 residues. V lost 2 bases, J lost 1 base, and 8 bases lay in between. CDR1 is MNHEY, CDR2 SMNVEV, per germline (reference sequence). CDR3 amino acids: CASSLVQENTEAFF. CDR3 nucleotides: TGTGCCAGCAGTTTAGTTCAGGAGAACACTGAAGCTTTCTTT.

The chain carries TRBV29-1 and TRBJ1-1; perhaps TRBD1 as D (5 bases). Trimming pared 1 base from V and 1 base from J, leaving 7 bases between. Germline V lookup: CDR1 SQVTM, CDR2 ANQGSEA. The CDR3 extends over 13 amino acids. The CDR3 region has the DNA TGCAGCGTTGAAGCCCAGGGGAACACTGAAGCTTTCTTT. Translation gives CSVEAQGNTEAFF.

This clone was counted between two and nine times. V is TRBV7-3 and J is TRBJ2-6, with TRBD2 as a possible D gene (6 bases). CDR3 length equals 15 residues. Germline V gives CDR1 SGHTA, CDR2 FQGTGA. Trimming left V 2 bases short and J 4 bases short, with 9 bases between. This CDR3 is CASSLGGGGANVLTF. In nucleotides, the CDR3 is TGTGCCAGCAGCTTAGGGGGAGGAGGGGCCAACGTCCTGACTTTC.

The chain joins TRBV18 to TRBJ1-2, with TRBD1 matching over 7 bases. There are 15 residues in the CDR3. V lost 5 bases and J lost 4; bases outside the gene matches: 10. The germline V gene has CDR1 KGHSH and CDR2 LQKENI. This CDR3 reads CASSWDSPRGYGYTF. For the CDR3, the DNA is TGTGCCAGCTCATGGGACAGCCCGCGGGGCTATGGCTACACCTTC.

This sequence joins TRBV2 and TRBJ2-1; TRBD1 agrees at 7 bases. V lost 6 bases to trimming and J lost 6 bases; unmatched junction nucleotides: 14. Looked up from germline, CDR1 is SNHLY and CDR2 is FYNNEI. There are 16 residues in the CDR3. The chain's CDR3 is CASSPDRASGVNEQFF. The CDR3 nucleotides are TGTGCCAGCAGCCCCGACAGGGCCTCAGGGGTCAATGAGCAGTTCTTC. The entire variable domain, with the rest obtained from reference TRBV2 and TRBJ2-1, is as follows: EPEVTQTPSHQVTQMGQEVILRCVPISNHLYFYWYRQILGQKVEFLVSFYNNEISEKSEIFDDQFSVERPDGSNFTLKIRSTKLEDSAMYFCASSPDRASGVNEQFFGPGTRLTVL.

The chain is built from TRBV7-8 and TRBJ1-1, with D possibly being TRBD1 (5 bases). V was shortened by 3 bases and J by 8 bases, with 13 bases between the two germline ends. Per germline, CDR1 SGHVS and CDR2 FQNEAQ. This CDR3 region has 13 residues. The CDR3 protein is CASSLAGTGEAFF. The CDR3 DNA sequence: TGTGCCAGCAGCTTGGCAGGGACCGGCGAAGCTTTCTTT.

The chain employs TRBV30 and TRBJ1-5; 7 nucleotides line up with TRBD1. Germline V gene sequence: CDR1 GTSNPN, CDR2 SVGIG (reference sequence). V lost 1 base to trimming and J lost 7 bases; unmatched junction nucleotides: 16. The CDR3 runs 17 residues. Written as DNA, the CDR3 is TGTGCCTGGAGTGGACCCCACATACAGGGGCGAAAACAGCCCCAGCATTTT. Its translation: CAWSGPHIQGRKQPQHF.

V gene TRBV29-1 combines with J gene TRBJ1-1; D gene uncertain. CDR1 SQVTM and CDR2 ANQGSEA come from the germline V gene. The CDR3 contains 11 residues. V dropped 3 bases and J dropped 11 bases, with 13 bases sitting between them. The CDR3 nucleotides are TGCAGCGTTGAGACGGGGAATAGGGCTTTCTTT. Residues: CSVETGNRAFF.

This clone has only a few counts. The rearrangement links TRBV6-6 to TRBJ1-5, with D unclear. Trimming left V 2 bases short and J 0 bases short, with 8 bases between. This CDR3 region has 15 residues. The V gene's germline CDR1 is MNHNY and CDR2 SVGAGI (reference sequence). CDR3 sequence: CASSYPTDSNQPQHF. The DNA of the CDR3 is TGTGCCAGCAGTTACCCGACTGATAGCAATCAGCCCCAGCATTTT.

This rearrangement joins TRBV27 to TRBJ1-2; D is uncertain. The V gene's germline CDR1 is MNHEY and CDR2 SMNVEV (reference sequence). V was pared by 7 bases and J by 7 bases, with 16 bases between. The CDR3 spans 13 residues. The CDR3 spells CASKEGNRLGYTF. The CDR3, as DNA: TGTGCCAGCAAGGAGGGTAATCGGCTTGGCTACACCTTC.

V is TRBV3-1 (or the pseudogene TRBV3-2) and J is TRBJ2-4; 8 nucleotides agree with TRBD1. The CDR3 is made up of 14 amino acids. Germline-derived CDR1 and CDR2 are LGHDT and YNNKEL (reference sequence). After removal of 8 bases from V and 3 bases from J, the junction contained 6 bases not matched to a gene. The CDR3 region is CASLVTGDKNIQYF. For the CDR3, the DNA is TGTGCCAGCCTTGTGACAGGGGACAAAAACATTCAGTACTTC.

The chain carries TRBV6-2 or TRBV6-3 and TRBJ1-6; D uncertain. Germline CDR1 MNHEY, CDR2 SVGEGT. With 2 bases removed from V and 10 bases from J, the gap between germline ends came to 3 bases. The CDR3 runs 11 residues. The CDR3 nucleotides are TGTGCCAGCAGTTACGGGTCACCCCTCCACTTT. Its translation is CASSYGSPLHF.

The V call is TRBV14, the J call TRBJ1-1; D not certain. The CDR3 covers 15 residues. Between the trimmed V and J ends, which lost 1 base and 3 bases, there was a span of 12 bases. Germline V gene sequence: CDR1 SGHDN, CDR2 FVKESK. The chain's CDR3 is CASSQGAPFDTEAFF. CDR3 sequence (DNA): TGTGCCAGCAGCCAAGGGGCCCCTTTCGACACTGAAGCTTTCTTT.

This rearrangement joins TRBV11-3 to TRBJ2-2; perhaps TRBD1 as D (6 bases). The CDR3 loop spans 14 amino acids. Germline-derived CDR1 and CDR2 are SGHNT and YENEEA. Deletions cut 4 bases from V and 4 bases from J, with 10 bases between. CDR3 sequence: CASSYQGTTGELFF. In DNA form, the CDR3 reads TGTGCCAGCAGCTACCAGGGGACCACCGGGGAGCTGTTTTTT. The full variable domain, completed using reference TRBV11-3 and TRBJ2-2, is EAGVVQSPRYKIIEKKQPVAFWCNPISGHNTLYWYLQNLGQGPELLIRYENEEAVDDSQLPKDRFSAERLKGVDSTLKIQPAELGDSAVYLCASSYQGTTGELFFGEGSRLTVL.

The chain has TRBV2 and TRBJ1-1; D is possibly TRBD1 (6 bases). The CDR3 totals 16 residues. Trimming shortened V by 4 bases and J by 3 bases, and 18 bases separated the two germline ends. Germline CDR1 and CDR2: SNHLY and FYNNEI. The CDR3 DNA follows: TGTGCCAGCAGTGGGGGCAGGGGCCGGTGGGACACTGAAGCTTTCTTT. This gives the protein CASSGGRGRWDTEAFF.

The chain uses TRBV4-1 and TRBJ2-1; D remains unclear. V lost 3 bases to trimming and J lost 4 bases, with 13 bases between them. CDR3 length equals 15 residues. The germline V gene has CDR1 MGHRA and CDR2 YSYEKL. In DNA, the CDR3 is TGCGCCAGCAGCCACCTGGTGGGCTCTTACAATGAGCAGTTCTTC. This encodes CASSHLVGSYNEQFF.